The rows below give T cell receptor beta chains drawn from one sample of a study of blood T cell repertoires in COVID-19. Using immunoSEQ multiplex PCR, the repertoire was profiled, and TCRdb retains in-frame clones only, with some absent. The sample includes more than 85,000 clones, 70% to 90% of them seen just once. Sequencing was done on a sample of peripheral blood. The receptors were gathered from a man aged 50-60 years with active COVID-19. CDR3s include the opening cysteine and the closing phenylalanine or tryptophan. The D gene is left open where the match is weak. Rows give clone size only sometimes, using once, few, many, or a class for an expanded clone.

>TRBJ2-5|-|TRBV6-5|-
CASSYPGGGTRETQYF
TGTGCCAGCAGTTACCCTGGAGGGGGCACACGAGAGACCCAGTACTTC
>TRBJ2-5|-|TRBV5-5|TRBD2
CASSSGRGAPETQYF
TGTGCCAGCAGCTCCGGGAGGGGGGCCCCAGAGACCCAGTACTTC
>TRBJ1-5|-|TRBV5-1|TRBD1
CASSMGQADGNQPQHF
TGCGCCAGCAGCATGGGACAGGCGGATGGCAATCAGCCCCAGCATTTT
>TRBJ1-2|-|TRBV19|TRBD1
CASSTLRDRAWYGYTF
TGTGCCAGTAGTACCCTCCGGGACAGGGCGTGGTATGGCTACACCTTC
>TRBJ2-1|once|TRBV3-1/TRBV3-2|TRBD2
CASTLSTSGGREQFF
TGTGCCAGCACCCTCAGCACTAGCGGGGGGCGTGAGCAGTTCTTC
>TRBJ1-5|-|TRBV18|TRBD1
CASSPNRGDNQPQHF
TGTGCCAGCTCACCTAACAGGGGGGACAATCAGCCCCAGCATTTT
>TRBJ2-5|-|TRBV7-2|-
CASSLAATTKETQYF
TGTGCCAGCAGCTTAGCCGCCACTACGAAAGAGACCCAGTACTTC
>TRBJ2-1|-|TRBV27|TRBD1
CASSVGTAYNEQFF
TGTGCCAGCAGCGTCGGGACAGCCTACAATGAGCAGTTCTTC
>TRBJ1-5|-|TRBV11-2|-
CASSSYLDQPQHF
TGTGCCAGCAGCTCCTACCTTGATCAGCCCCAGCATTTT
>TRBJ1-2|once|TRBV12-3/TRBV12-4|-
CASSWRGGNGYTF
TGTGCCAGCAGTTGGAGGGGAGGGAATGGCTACACCTTC
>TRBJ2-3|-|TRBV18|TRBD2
CASSPPSGGRGNTDTQYF
TGTGCCAGCTCACCGCCTAGCGGGGGGCGGGGAAACACAGATACGCAGTATTTT
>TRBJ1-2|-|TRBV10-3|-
CAISDGRRVDHGYTF
TGTGCCATCAGTGACGGGCGCAGGGTGGATCATGGCTACACCTTC
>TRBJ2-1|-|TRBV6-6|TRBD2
CASSPSSGRGSYNEQFF
TGTGCCAGCAGTCCCTCTAGCGGGAGAGGCTCCTACAATGAGCAGTTCTTC
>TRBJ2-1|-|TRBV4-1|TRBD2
CASRSRGGGWDEQFF
TGCGCCAGCAGGTCACGGGGGGGCGGTTGGGATGAGCAGTTCTTC
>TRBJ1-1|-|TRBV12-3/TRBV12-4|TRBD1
CASSYGTVEAFF
TGTGCCAGCAGTTACGGGACAGTTGAAGCTTTCTTT
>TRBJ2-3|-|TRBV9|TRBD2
CASSVLGAGGPGDTQYF
TGTGCCAGCAGCGTATTAGGAGCGGGGGGGCCAGGAGATACGCAGTATTTT
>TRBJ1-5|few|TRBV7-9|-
CASSSAPQGPQHF
TGTGCCAGCAGCTCCGCCCCACAGGGGCCCCAGCATTTT
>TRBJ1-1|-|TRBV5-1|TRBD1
CASSVQGVSNTEAFF
TGCGCCAGCAGCGTACAGGGGGTATCGAACACTGAAGCTTTCTTT
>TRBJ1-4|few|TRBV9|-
CASSVAEGTNEKLFF
TGTGCCAGCAGCGTAGCTGAGGGAACTAATGAAAAACTGTTTTTT
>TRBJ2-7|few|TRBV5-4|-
CASSLQRSYEQYF
TGTGCCAGCAGCTTGCAGCGATCCTACGAGCAGTACTTC
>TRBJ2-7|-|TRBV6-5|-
CASRINIDEQYF
TGTGCCAGCAGGATCAACATTGACGAGCAGTACTTC
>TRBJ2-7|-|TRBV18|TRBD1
CASSGQESSYEQYF
TGTGCCAGCTCTGGACAGGAAAGCTCCTACGAGCAGTACTTC
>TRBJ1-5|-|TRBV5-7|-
CATSEPNDQPQHF
TGTGCCACTTCCGAACCTAACGATCAGCCCCAGCATTTT
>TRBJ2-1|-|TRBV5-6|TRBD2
CASSPNGLAGRSSYNEQFF
TGTGCCAGCAGCCCGAACGGACTAGCGGGGAGGAGCTCCTACAATGAGCAGTTCTTC
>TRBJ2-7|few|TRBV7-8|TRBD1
CASTQGGVHEQYF
TGTGCCAGCACCCAAGGGGGCGTGCACGAGCAGTACTTC
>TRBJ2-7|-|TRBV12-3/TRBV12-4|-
CASTHYEQYF
TGTGCCAGCACCCACTACGAGCAGTACTTC
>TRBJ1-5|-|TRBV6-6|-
CASTTGRGVSNQPQHF
TGTGCCAGCACTACAGGGAGAGGGGTCAGCAATCAGCCCCAGCATTTT
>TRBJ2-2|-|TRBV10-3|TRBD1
CAIRSGTGGHGELFF
TGTGCCATCAGGTCCGGGACAGGGGGCCACGGGGAGCTGTTTTTT
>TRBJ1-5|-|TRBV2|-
CASSPTAAGVNQPQHF
TGTGCCAGCAGCCCCACTGCGGCAGGGGTTAATCAGCCCCAGCATTTT
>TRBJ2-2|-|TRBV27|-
CASSLGQPGAGELFF
TGTGCCAGCAGTTTAGGGCAACCAGGGGCCGGGGAGCTGTTTTTT
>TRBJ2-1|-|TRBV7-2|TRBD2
CASSGGGARNEQFF
TGTGCCAGCAGCGGCGGGGGGGCGAGGAATGAGCAGTTCTTC
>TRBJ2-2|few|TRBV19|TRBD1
CASSIRGPGELFF
TGTGCCAGTAGTATCAGGGGGCCCGGGGAGCTGTTTTTT
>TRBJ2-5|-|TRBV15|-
CATSQGHQETQYF
TGTGCCACCAGCCAGGGGCATCAGGAGACCCAGTACTTC
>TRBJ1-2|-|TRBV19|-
CASIPRRGDANYGYTF
TGTGCCAGTATCCCAAGGAGGGGAGACGCTAACTATGGCTACACCTTC
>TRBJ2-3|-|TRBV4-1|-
CASSQQASTDTQYF
TGCGCCAGCAGCCAACAGGCTAGCACAGATACGCAGTATTTT
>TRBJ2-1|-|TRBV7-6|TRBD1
CASSLDTGQGLYNEQFF
TGTGCCAGCAGCTTAGATACAGGACAGGGCCTTTACAATGAGCAGTTCTTC
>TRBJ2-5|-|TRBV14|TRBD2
CASSTWGLASETQYF
TGTGCCAGCAGCACCTGGGGACTAGCTTCAGAGACCCAGTACTTC
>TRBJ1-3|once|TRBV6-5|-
CASGSGGNVGNTIYF
TGTGCCAGCGGTTCCGGGGGGAATGTTGGAAACACCATATATTTT
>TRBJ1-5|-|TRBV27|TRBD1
CASSPGTDRQPQHF
TGTGCCAGCAGTCCGGGGACAGATCGTCAGCCCCAGCATTTT
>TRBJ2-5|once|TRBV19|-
CASSIAGRETQYF
TGTGCCAGTAGTATAGCAGGGAGGGAGACCCAGTACTTC
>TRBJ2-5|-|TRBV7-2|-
CASSSQETQYF
TGTGCCAGCAGCTCGCAAGAGACCCAGTACTTC
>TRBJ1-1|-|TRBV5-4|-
CASRFPGAGEAFF
TGTGCCAGCAGGTTCCCCGGGGCGGGGGAAGCTTTCTTT
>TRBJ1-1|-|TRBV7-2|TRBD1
CASSQTGGVTEAFF
TGTGCCAGCAGCCAAACAGGGGGGGTCACTGAAGCTTTCTTT
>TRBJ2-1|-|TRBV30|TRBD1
CAWGQANEQFF
TGTGCCTGGGGACAGGCCAATGAGCAGTTCTTC
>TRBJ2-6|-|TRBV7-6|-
CASSLSNLGGANVLTF
TGTGCCAGCAGCTTATCGAACCTCGGTGGGGCCAACGTCCTGACTTTC
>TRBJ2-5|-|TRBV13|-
CASSLVAGAEETQYF
TGTGCCAGCAGCTTAGTGGCGGGGGCCGAAGAGACCCAGTACTTC
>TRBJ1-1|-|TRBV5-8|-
CASSLGTHRDTEAFF
TGTGCCAGCAGCTTGGGAACCCACAGGGACACTGAAGCTTTCTTT
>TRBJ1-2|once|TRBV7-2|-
CASSFDRTGYTF
TGTGCCAGCAGCTTCGACAGAACTGGCTACACCTTC
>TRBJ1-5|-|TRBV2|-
CAGPGGRLGPSNQPQHF
TGTGCCGGACCCGGGGGGCGGCTGGGGCCTTCAAATCAGCCCCAGCATTTT
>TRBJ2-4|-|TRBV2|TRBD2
CASAPLRGSIQNIQYF
TGTGCCAGCGCCCCCTTGCGGGGGAGTATCCAAAACATTCAGTACTTC
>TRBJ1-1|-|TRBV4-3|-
CASSQGTGGWSEAFF
TGCGCCAGCAGCCAGGGTACCGGAGGTTGGTCTGAAGCTTTCTTT
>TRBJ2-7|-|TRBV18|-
CASSPLQSIGYEQYF
TGTGCCAGCTCACCCCTACAGAGCATCGGCTACGAGCAGTACTTC